This passage covers 23 T cell receptor beta chains from one sample sequenced in a study of T-cell reconstitution after alpha-beta-depleted transplantation in children. Unique molecular identifiers were incorporated into the prepared TCRbeta library. MiXCR, applied by TCRdb to the PCR reads, yields one record per CDR3 protein. This sample has 600,000 to 700,000 distinct CDR3 sequences, with roughly 15% found just once. Sequencing was performed on PBMCs from the stem cell graft donor, taken from the stem cell graft. These receptor sequences come from a human donor who donated a stem cell graft to a child with acute myeloid leukemia.

The V and J genes are TRBV15 and TRBJ2-2; 8 bases are shared with TRBD2. The CDR3 spans 18 residues. Per germline, CDR1 LNHNV and CDR2 YYDKDF (reference sequence). The ends lost 0 bases at V and 5 bases at J; junction bases unmatched: 11. CDR3 in DNA: TGTGCCACCAGCAGAGATACCGGATGGGCGGGGGGAACCGGGGAGCTGTTTTTT. Amino acids: CATSRDTGWAGGTGELFF.

This clonotype was recorded once. This sequence joins TRBV7-7 and TRBJ2-5; 7 nucleotides line up with TRBD1. This CDR3 is built from 16 residues. Trimming at V came to 1 base and at J to 1 base, leaving 6 bases not matched to a gene. The germline CDR1 and CDR2 sequences are SSHAT and FNYEAQ (reference sequence). The CDR3 spells CASSLEGAATQETQYF. In DNA form, the CDR3 reads TGTGCCAGCAGCTTAGAGGGGGCCGCGACCCAAGAGACCCAGTACTTC.

This chain uses TRBV7-2 with TRBJ2-2; 7 nucleotides agree with TRBD1. Looked up from germline, CDR1 is SGHTA and CDR2 is FQGNSA. Trimming took 5 bases from V and 8 from J; bases not matched to a gene: 8. This CDR3 is 14 amino acids long. CDR3 DNA: TGTGCCAGCAGCCGACAGGGTCGGAGTGGGGAGCTGTTTTTT. It yields the protein CASSRQGRSGELFF.

This clonotype has ten or more counts. The chain couples TRBV20-1 to TRBJ1-3; 8 bases agree with TRBD1. The CDR3 contains 16 residues. Germline-derived CDR1 and CDR2 are DFQATT and SNEGSKA (reference sequence). With 1 base clipped from V and 3 bases from J, the junction kept 8 bases outside the gene matches. CDR3 sequence reads: CSARGNPGTGGNTIYF. CDR3 in DNA: TGCAGTGCTAGAGGCAACCCCGGGACAGGTGGAAACACCATATATTTT.

This clonotype was found a few times. The chain employs TRBV20-1 and TRBJ2-2; D possibly corresponds to TRBD1 (6 bases). The length of the CDR3 is 14 residues. Germline-derived CDR1 and CDR2 are DFQATT and SNEGSKA (reference sequence). V was shortened by 5 bases and J by 1 base, with 11 bases between the two germline ends. CDR3 loop: CSAPPGQNTGELFF. The CDR3 DNA reads as TGCAGTGCTCCTCCGGGACAGAACACCGGGGAGCTGTTTTTT.

Of note for this clonotype: A much more abundant neighbour one base away suggests this may be a read error. This chain links TRBV20-1 with TRBJ1-5; the D gene is possibly TRBD1 (5 bases). CDR3 length: 14 residues. V lost 6 bases and J 5 bases, leaving 17 bases between the germline ends. Germline assignment: CDR1 DFQATT and CDR2 SNEGSKA (reference sequence). CDR3 sequence (DNA): TGCAGTGCCAGCCGGGGAGGGGCCTATCAGCCCCAGCATTTT. This encodes CSASRGGAYQPQHF.

In its sample, this clonotype was seen a few times. The chain has TRBV30 and TRBJ1-1; a possible D gene is TRBD1 (6 bases). Per germline, CDR1 GTSNPN and CDR2 SVGIG (reference sequence). CDR3 length: 14 amino acids. The V gene lost 3 bases and the J gene lost 0 bases, with 11 bases spanning the gap. The CDR3 bases are TGTGCCTGGAGCTCAAACAGGGTGAACACTGAAGCTTTCTTT. Amino acid sequence: CAWSSNRVNTEAFF.

This clonotype has ten or more counts. The CDR3 region has the DNA TGTGCCAGCAGCTTGACAGGGCCGGGGGAGCAGTACTTC. Protein product: CASSLTGPGEQYF. J is TRBJ2-7 and V is TRBV7-3, with TRBD1 identical over 7 bases. The CDR3 totals 13 residues. Unmatched junction bases numbered 6, after V lost 3 bases and J lost 7 bases. Germline loops: CDR1 SGHTA, CDR2 FQGTGA.

This clonotype was observed many times. The chain recombines TRBV29-1 with TRBJ1-1; D gene uncertain. The V end was cut by 5 bases, the J end by 0 bases, with 10 bases between. Germline CDR1 reads SQVTM; CDR2 reads ANQGSEA. This CDR3 contains 13 residues. The CDR3 loop reads CSVQMVLNTEAFF. In DNA form, the CDR3 reads TGCAGCGTTCAGATGGTCCTGAACACTGAAGCTTTCTTT.

For this clonotype: This clone may be a read error of a much larger clone one base away. The chain joins TRBV5-1 to TRBJ1-2; D not resolved. This CDR3 spans 15 amino acids. CDR1 SGHRS and CDR2 YFSETQ come from the germline V gene. Trimming took 4 bases from V and 7 from J, leaving 20 bases between them. In DNA, the CDR3 is TGCGCCAGCAGCCAGCGAAGGGAATTCGACTGTGGCTACACCTTC. Residues: CASSQRREFDCGYTF.

The chain recombines TRBV5-1 with TRBJ2-7, with 7 bases identical to TRBD1. CDR1 and CDR2 from the germline V gene are SGHRS and YFSETQ. V was clipped by 3 bases and J by 5 bases; unmatched bases: 11. The CDR3 runs to 15 residues. The CDR3 DNA is TGCGCCAGCAGCTCCACAGGGGTCTCCCAGGACGAGCAGTACGTC. Translation: CASSSTGVSQDEQYV.

This clonotype showed up many times. This chain connects TRBV20-1 to TRBJ1-2; D is possibly TRBD1 (6 bases). V was cut by 0 bases and J by 0 bases, with 11 bases left in between. This CDR3 is 15 amino acids long. CDR1 DFQATT and CDR2 SNEGSKA come from the germline V gene (reference sequence). The CDR3 region is CSAREDRVSNYGYTF. The CDR3 bases are TGCAGTGCTAGAGAGGACAGAGTCTCTAACTATGGCTACACCTTC.

This clonotype was counted many times. The chain carries TRBV7-2 and TRBJ2-7; D gene unclear. Germline V lookup: CDR1 SGHTA, CDR2 FQGNSA. CDR3 length: 12 residues. Trimming took 3 bases from V and 3 from J, leaving 6 bases between them. The CDR3: CASSFLGYEQYF. The CDR3 DNA follows: TGTGCCAGCAGCTTTCTTGGCTACGAGCAGTACTTC.

Many counts were recorded for this clonotype. This chain uses TRBV12-3 or TRBV12-4 with TRBJ2-5, with a weak D call TRBD1 (5 bases). This CDR3 contains 14 residues. The germline V and J ends were trimmed by 6 bases and 1 base, with 12 bases remaining between them. The CDR3 DNA reads TGTGCCAGCAGAAGTCAGGGCATCCAAGAGACCCAGTACTTC. It codes for CASRSQGIQETQYF.

This clonotype was seen a handful of times. The CDR3: CASSFHSGEAYEQYF. In DNA, the CDR3 is TGTGCCAGCAGTTTTCATAGCGGGGAAGCCTACGAGCAGTACTTC. The chain recombines TRBV12-3 or TRBV12-4 with TRBJ2-7, with 8 bases matching TRBD2. The CDR3 totals 15 residues. J was trimmed by 2 bases and V by 3 bases; bases with no gene match: 6.

The chain couples TRBV20-1 to TRBJ2-3; the match to TRBD2 covers 11 bases. Per the germline V gene, CDR1 is DFQATT and CDR2 is SNEGSKA (reference sequence). The CDR3 is made up of 16 amino acids. The junction had 5 bases not matched to a gene; V was cut back by 0 bases and J by 3 bases. The chain's CDR3 is CSARDKTSGETDTQYF. The CDR3 region has the DNA TGCAGTGCTAGAGATAAGACTAGCGGGGAAACAGATACGCAGTATTTT.

This clonotype was detected a few times. The genes are TRBV13 and TRBJ2-1; D is perhaps TRBD1 (6 bases). Between the trimmed V and J ends, which lost 4 bases and 6 bases, there was a span of 13 bases. Germline CDR1 PRHDT, CDR2 FYEKMQ (reference sequence). The CDR3 is 14 residues long. CDR3 nucleotide sequence: TGTGCCAGCAGCTCGAGGACAGACCTCAATGAGCAGTTCTTC. Translating gives CASSSRTDLNEQFF.

The chain carries TRBV28 and TRBJ2-7; D is ambiguous. Deletions cut 2 bases from V and 6 bases from J, with 11 bases between. The CDR3 loop spans 13 amino acids. Germline CDR1 MDHEN, CDR2 SYDVKM. CDR3 in amino acids: CASSLNLRGEQYV. The CDR3 nucleotides are TGTGCCAGCAGTTTAAATCTTCGCGGCGAGCAGTACGTC.

Regarding this clonotype: The junction departs from germline at one end; a sequencing error may be responsible. This chain connects TRBV11-2 to TRBJ1-2, with 8 bases lining up with TRBD1. Germline V gene sequence: CDR1 SGHAT, CDR2 FQNNGV. There are 13 residues in the CDR3. The CDR3 region is CASSSDRVYGYAF. The CDR3 DNA reads as TGTGCCAGCAGCTCGGACAGGGTCTATGGCTACGCCTTC. The complete variable domain, with remaining parts taken from reference TRBV11-2 and TRBJ1-2, reads EAGVAQSPRYKIIEKRQSVAFWCNPISGHATLYWYQQILGQGPKLLIQFQNNGVVDDSQLPKDRFSAERLKGVDSTLKIQPAKLEDSAVYLCASSSDRVYGYAFGSGTRLTVV.

The chain recombines TRBV2 with TRBJ2-7; the D is unclear. CDR1 and CDR2 (germline): SNHLY, FYNNEI. This CDR3 comprises 11 residues. V was shortened by 5 bases and J by 3 bases, with 5 bases between the two germline ends. The CDR3 region is CASSLNYEQYV. In DNA, the CDR3 is TGTGCCAGCAGTCTAAACTACGAGCAGTACGTC.

The chain carries TRBV5-1 and TRBJ2-2; D tentatively fits TRBD1 or TRBD2 (5 bases each). CDR3 length: 15 amino acids. V was trimmed by 2 bases and J by 6 bases, leaving 14 bases between them. Per the germline V gene, CDR1 is SGHRS and CDR2 is YFSETQ. The chain's CDR3 is CASSLPGPSAGELFF. CDR3 sequence (DNA): TGCGCCAGCAGCTTACCGGGACCAAGCGCCGGGGAGCTGTTTTTT. Together with reference TRBV5-1 and TRBJ2-2, the CDR3 gives the full variable domain: KAGVTQTPRYLIKTRGQQVTLSCSPISGHRSVSWYQQTPGQGLQFLFEYFSETQRNKGNFPGRFSGRQFSNSRSEMNVSTLELGDSALYLCASSLPGPSAGELFFGEGSRLTVL.

This chain connects TRBV5-5 to TRBJ2-3, with a weak D call TRBD1 (5 bases). V lost 4 bases, J lost 4 bases, and 19 bases lay in between. From germline, CDR1 is SGHKS and CDR2 YYEKEE (reference sequence). This CDR3 region has 16 residues. The CDR3 DNA reads as TGTGCCAGCAGCCCCTTAGAGGACATCATTCCAGATACGCAGTATTTT. It is translated as CASSPLEDIIPDTQYF.

This clonotype was found many times. J is TRBJ2-1 and V is TRBV29-1, with D tentatively TRBD2 (5 bases). Per the germline V gene, CDR1 is SQVTM and CDR2 is ANQGSEA. The ends were cut back, 8 bases at V and 6 bases at J, with 26 bases in the middle. This CDR3 has 16 residues. Here the CDR3 DNA reads TGCAGCACAGAGAGGGTTGGGCAGGACGGTTTCAATGAGCAGTTCTTC. This gives the protein CSTERVGQDGFNEQFF.